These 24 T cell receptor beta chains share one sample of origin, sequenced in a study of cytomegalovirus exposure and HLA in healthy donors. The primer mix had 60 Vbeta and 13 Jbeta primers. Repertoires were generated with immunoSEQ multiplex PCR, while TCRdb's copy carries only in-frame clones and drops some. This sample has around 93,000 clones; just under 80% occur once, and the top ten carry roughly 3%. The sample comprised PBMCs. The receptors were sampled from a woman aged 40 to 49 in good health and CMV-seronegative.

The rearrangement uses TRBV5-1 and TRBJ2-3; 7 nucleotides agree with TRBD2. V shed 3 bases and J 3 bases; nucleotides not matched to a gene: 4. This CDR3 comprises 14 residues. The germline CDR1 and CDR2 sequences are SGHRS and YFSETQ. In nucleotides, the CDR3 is TGCGCCAGCAGCTCTAGCGGCTATACAGATACGCAGTATTTT. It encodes CASSSSGYTDTQYF.

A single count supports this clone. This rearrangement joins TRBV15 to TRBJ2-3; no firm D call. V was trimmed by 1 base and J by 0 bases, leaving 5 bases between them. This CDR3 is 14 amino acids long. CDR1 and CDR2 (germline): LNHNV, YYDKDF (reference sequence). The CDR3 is CATSRVSSTDTQYF. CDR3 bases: TGTGCCACCAGCAGAGTTTCTAGCACAGATACGCAGTATTTT. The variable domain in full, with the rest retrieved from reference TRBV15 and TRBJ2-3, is DAMVIQNPRYQVTQFGKPVTLSCSQTLNHNVMYWYQQKSSQAPKLLFHYYDKDFNNEADTPDNFQSRRPNTSFCFLDIRSPGLGDTAMYLCATSRVSSTDTQYFGPGTRLTVL.

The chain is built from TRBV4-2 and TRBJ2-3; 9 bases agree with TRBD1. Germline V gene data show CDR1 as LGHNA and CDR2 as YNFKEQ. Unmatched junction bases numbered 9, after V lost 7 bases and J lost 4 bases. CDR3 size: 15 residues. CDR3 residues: CASTPRQGESDTQYF. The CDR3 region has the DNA TGTGCCAGCACCCCACGACAGGGGGAGTCAGATACGCAGTATTTT.

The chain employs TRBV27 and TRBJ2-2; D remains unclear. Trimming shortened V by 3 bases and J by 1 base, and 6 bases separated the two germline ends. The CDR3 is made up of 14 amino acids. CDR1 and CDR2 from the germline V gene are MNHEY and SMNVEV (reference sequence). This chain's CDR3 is CASSLFGNTGELFF. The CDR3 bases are TGTGCCAGCAGTTTGTTCGGGAACACCGGGGAGCTGTTTTTT.

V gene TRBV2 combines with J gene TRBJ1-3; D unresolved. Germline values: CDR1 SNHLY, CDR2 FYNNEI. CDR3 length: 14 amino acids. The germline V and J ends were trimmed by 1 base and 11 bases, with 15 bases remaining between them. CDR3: CASSEDIPGRSIYF. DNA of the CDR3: TGTGCCAGCAGTGAAGATATCCCGGGGAGGTCCATATATTTT.

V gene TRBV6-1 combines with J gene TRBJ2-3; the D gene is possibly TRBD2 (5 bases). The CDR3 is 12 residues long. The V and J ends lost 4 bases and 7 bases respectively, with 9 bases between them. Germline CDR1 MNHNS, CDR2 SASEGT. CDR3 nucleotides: TGTGCCAGCAGTGTTTCGGGAAATACGCAGTATTTT. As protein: CASSVSGNTQYF.

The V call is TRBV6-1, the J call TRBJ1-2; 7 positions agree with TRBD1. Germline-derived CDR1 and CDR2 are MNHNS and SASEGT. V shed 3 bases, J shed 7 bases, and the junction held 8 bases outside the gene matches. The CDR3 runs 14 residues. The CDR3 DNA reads TGTGCCAGCAGTGAGTCCGGGACAGCCGTTGGCTACACCTTC. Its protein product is CASSESGTAVGYTF.

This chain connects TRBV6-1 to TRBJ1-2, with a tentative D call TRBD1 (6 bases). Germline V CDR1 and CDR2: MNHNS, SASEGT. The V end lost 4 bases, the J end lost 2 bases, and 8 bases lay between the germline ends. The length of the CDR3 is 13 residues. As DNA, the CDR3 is TGTGCCAGCAGTGTAGGGACAAACTATGGCTACACCTTC. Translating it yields CASSVGTNYGYTF.

CDR3 sequence: CASSPFGGKGTEAFF. In DNA form, the CDR3 reads TGTGCCAGCAGCCCCTTCGGAGGAAAGGGCACTGAAGCTTTCTTT. This chain links TRBV7-2 with TRBJ1-1; D call uncertain. The germline V gene has CDR1 SGHTA and CDR2 FQGNSA. The V and J ends lost 5 bases and 4 bases respectively, with 17 bases between them. The CDR3 totals 15 residues. The full variable domain, with the rest looked up from reference TRBV7-2 and TRBJ1-1, is GAGVSQSPSNKVTEKGKDVELRCDPISGHTALYWYRQSLGQGLEFLIYFQGNSAPDKSGLPSDRFSAERTGGSVSTLTIQRTQQEDSAVYLCASSPFGGKGTEAFFGQGTRLTVV.

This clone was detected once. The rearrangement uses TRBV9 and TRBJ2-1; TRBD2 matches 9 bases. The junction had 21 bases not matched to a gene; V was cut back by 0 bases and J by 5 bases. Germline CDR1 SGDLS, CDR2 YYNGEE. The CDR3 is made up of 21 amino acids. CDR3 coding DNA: TGTGCCAGCAGCGTAGACTTCCCAGGCCACTACGCGGGAGGGAGTGACAATGAGCAGTTCTTC. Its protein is CASSVDFPGHYAGGSDNEQFF.

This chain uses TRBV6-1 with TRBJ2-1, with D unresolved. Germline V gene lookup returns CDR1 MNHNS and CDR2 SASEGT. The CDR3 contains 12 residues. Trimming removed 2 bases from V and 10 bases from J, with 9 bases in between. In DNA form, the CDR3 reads TGTGCCAGCAGTGAACAATTAGTGGAGCAGTTCTTC. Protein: CASSEQLVEQFF.

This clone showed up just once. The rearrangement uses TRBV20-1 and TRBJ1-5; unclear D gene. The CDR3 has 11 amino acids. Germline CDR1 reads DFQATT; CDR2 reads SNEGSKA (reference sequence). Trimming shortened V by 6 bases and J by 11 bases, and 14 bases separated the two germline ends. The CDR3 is CSAVEGLAQHF. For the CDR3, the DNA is TGCAGTGCCGTAGAGGGTCTGGCCCAGCATTTT.

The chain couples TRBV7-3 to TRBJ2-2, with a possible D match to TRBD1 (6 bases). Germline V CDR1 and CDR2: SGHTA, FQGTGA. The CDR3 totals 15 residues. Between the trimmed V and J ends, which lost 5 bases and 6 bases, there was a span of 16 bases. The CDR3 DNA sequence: TGTGCCAGCAGCCCCACAGGGATCCCCCCCGGGGAGCTGTTTTTT. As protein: CASSPTGIPPGELFF.

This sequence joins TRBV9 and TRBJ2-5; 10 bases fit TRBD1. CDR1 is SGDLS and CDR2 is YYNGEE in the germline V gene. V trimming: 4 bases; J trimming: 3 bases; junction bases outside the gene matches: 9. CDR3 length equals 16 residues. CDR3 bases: TGTGCCAGCAGCCCCCGGACAGGGGGTTGGGAAGAGACCCAGTACTTC. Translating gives CASSPRTGGWEETQYF.

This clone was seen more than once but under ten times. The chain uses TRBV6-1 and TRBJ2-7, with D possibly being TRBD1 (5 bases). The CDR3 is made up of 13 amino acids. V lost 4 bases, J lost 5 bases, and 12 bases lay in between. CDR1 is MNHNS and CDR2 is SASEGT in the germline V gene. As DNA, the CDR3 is TGTGCCAGCAGTGCCTCAGGGTCCCACGAGCAGTACTTC. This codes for CASSASGSHEQYF.

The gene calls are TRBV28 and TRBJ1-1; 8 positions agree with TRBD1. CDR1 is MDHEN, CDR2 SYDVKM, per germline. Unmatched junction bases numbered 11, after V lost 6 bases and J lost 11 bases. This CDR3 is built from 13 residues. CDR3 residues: CASRATGGRLAFF. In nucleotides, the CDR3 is TGTGCCAGCAGAGCCACAGGGGGGAGGCTTGCTTTCTTT.

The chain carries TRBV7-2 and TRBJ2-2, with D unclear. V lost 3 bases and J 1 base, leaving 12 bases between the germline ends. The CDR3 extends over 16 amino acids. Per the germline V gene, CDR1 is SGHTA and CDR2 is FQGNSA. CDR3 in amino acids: CASSFEASVNTGELFF. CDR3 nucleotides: TGTGCCAGCAGCTTTGAAGCCAGCGTGAACACCGGGGAGCTGTTTTTT.

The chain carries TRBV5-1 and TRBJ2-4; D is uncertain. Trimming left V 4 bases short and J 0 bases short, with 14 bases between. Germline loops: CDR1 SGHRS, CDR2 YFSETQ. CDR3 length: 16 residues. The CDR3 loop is CASSLGAELAKNIQYF. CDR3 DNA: TGCGCCAGCAGCCTGGGTGCGGAGTTAGCCAAAAACATTCAGTACTTC. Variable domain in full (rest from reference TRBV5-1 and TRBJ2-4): KAGVTQTPRYLIKTRGQQVTLSCSPISGHRSVSWYQQTPGQGLQFLFEYFSETQRNKGNFPGRFSGRQFSNSRSEMNVSTLELGDSALYLCASSLGAELAKNIQYFGAGTRLSVL.

CDR3 protein: CASSFLPTTGLAGAINTQYF. DNA of the CDR3: TGCGCCAGCAGCTTTCTGCCGACAACGGGACTAGCGGGAGCAATAAATACGCAGTATTTT. The rearrangement joins TRBV5-1 to TRBJ2-3; 14 bases fit TRBD2. The trim removed 2 bases at V and 7 bases at J, leaving 18 bases unmatched. The CDR3 covers 20 residues. CDR1 and CDR2 from the germline V gene are SGHRS and YFSETQ.

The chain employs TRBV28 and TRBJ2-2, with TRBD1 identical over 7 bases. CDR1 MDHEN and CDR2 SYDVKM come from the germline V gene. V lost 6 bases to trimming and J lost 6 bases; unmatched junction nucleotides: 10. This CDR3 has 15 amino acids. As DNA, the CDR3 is TGTGCCAGCAGAGACTCAGACAGGGCCCCCGGGGAGCTGTTTTTT. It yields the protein CASRDSDRAPGELFF.

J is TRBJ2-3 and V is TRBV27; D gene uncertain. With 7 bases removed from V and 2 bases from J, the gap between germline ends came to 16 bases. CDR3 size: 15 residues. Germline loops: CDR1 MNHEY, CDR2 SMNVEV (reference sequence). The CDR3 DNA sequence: TGTGCCAGCACCGACGGCTGGATAGCCACAGATACGCAGTATTTT. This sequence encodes CASTDGWIATDTQYF.

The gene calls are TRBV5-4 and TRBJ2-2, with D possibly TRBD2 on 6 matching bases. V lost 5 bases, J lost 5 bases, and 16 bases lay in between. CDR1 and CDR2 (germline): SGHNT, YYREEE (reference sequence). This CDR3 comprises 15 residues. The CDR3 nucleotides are TGTGCCAGCAGTCTGCCGGGACTGCAAACCGGGGAGCTGTTTTTT. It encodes CASSLPGLQTGELFF.

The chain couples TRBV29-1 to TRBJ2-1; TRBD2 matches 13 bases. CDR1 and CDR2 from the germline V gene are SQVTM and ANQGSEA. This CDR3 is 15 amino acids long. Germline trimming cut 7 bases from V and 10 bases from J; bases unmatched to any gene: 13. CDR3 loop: CSALGLAGEGGEQFF. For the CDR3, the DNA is TGCAGCGCCCTCGGACTAGCGGGAGAAGGGGGGGAGCAGTTCTTC.

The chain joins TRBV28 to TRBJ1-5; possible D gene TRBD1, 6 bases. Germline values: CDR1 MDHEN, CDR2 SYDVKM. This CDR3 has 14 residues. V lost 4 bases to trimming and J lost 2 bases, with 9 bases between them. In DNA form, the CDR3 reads TGTGCCAGCAGTTCCCCAGGGGGCAATCAGCCCCAGCATTTT. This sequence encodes CASSSPGGNQPQHF.